This entry describes one T cell receptor beta chain. Its antigen is currently unknown. Germline V CDR1 and CDR2: ENHRY, SYGVKD. Trimming removed 6 bases from V and 8 bases from J, with 19 bases in between. This CDR3 has 14 residues. Study-level results: Greatest tumor Treg TCR overlap was with tumor naive CD4+ cells. Whole repertoires were not studied in the larger cohort, only one V-J beta rearrangement. Tumor memory CD4+ T cell TCR gene usage was found to cluster with blood and lymph node memory CD4+ cells and with lymph node naive CD4+ cells.

After constant-region reverse-primer amplification, full-length variable regions underwent semi-nested PCR with Nested Universal Primer A. TCRdb used MiXCR to reprocess the 5' RACE reads, holding one entry per CDR3 protein. The data contain approximately 40,000 distinct CDR3 sequences, approximately 20% of them singletons. Sequencing used naive CD4+ T cells sorted from a lymph node. Described subset: naive CD4+ T cells, CD4+CD45RA+CD25-. J is TRBJ1-1 and V is TRBV10-3, with D possibly matching TRBD1 (6 bases). The receptor comes from a female donor with breast cancer. CDR3 DNA: TGTGCCATCAGACCCCGACAGGCTGGAGAAGAAGCTTTCTTT. Translation: CAIRPRQAGEEAFF.